This passage covers 30 T cell receptor beta chains from one sample sequenced in a study of regulatory T cells in long-lasting Graves disease. Building the TCR beta libraries relied on iRepertoire HTBI primers, and CDR3 regions underwent Arm-PCR. One entry per CDR3 protein, called by TCRdb with MiXCR from the multiplex PCR reads. The sample holds some 340,000 distinct CDR3 sequences, about 11% seen once. Indicated time point: newly diagnosed GD, antithyroid drugs for less than 3 months. From PBMCs, RNA was extracted and then used to make the TCR library. This sample was shared with a second study, whose subject was T cells in Graves' hyperthyroidism and ophthalmopathy.

The sample consisted of peripheral blood mononuclear cells (PBMCs), taken at new diagnosis, from a patient treated with antithyroid drugs. These receptors were obtained from a woman younger than 30 with Graves disease.

This clonotype was observed a few times. CDR3 DNA sequence: TGTGCCAGCAGCTTGGCAGGGGTTTGGGGACAGGGCACAGATACGCAGTATTTT. Encoded protein: CASSLAGVWGQGTDTQYF. This chain links TRBV5-6 with TRBJ2-3; 8 bases fit TRBD1. Germline trimming cut 0 bases from V and 1 base from J; bases unmatched to any gene: 10. The CDR3 covers 18 residues. Germline V lookup: CDR1 SGHDT, CDR2 YYEEEE.

This clonotype was found many times. CDR3 sequence reads: CASREGNTGELFF. For the CDR3, the DNA is TGTGCCAGCCGTGAGGGGAACACCGGGGAGCTGTTTTTT. V gene TRBV28 combines with J gene TRBJ2-2; tentatively, D is TRBD2 (5 bases). The V gene's germline CDR1 is MDHEN and CDR2 SYDVKM. Trimming stripped 8 bases from V and 1 base from J, with 8 bases between. The CDR3 is made up of 13 amino acids.

V is TRBV4-3 and J is TRBJ2-1; 9 bases fit TRBD2. The V gene's germline CDR1 is LGHNA and CDR2 YSLEER. The junction had 4 bases not matched to a gene; V was cut back by 1 base and J by 6 bases. The CDR3 loop spans 15 amino acids. The CDR3 protein is CASSQGLAGPNEQFF. The CDR3 coding sequence is TGCGCCAGCAGCCAAGGGCTAGCGGGGCCCAATGAGCAGTTCTTC.

This clonotype was seen repeatedly, ten times or more. The rearrangement uses TRBV10-3 and TRBJ1-5; 10 bases align to TRBD1. Germline loops: CDR1 ENHRY, CDR2 SYGVKD. The CDR3 runs to 15 residues. V was clipped by 0 bases and J by 9 bases; unmatched bases: 5. The CDR3 loop is CAISESGTGAAPQHF. CDR3 sequence (DNA): TGTGCCATCAGTGAGTCGGGGACAGGGGCCGCGCCCCAGCATTTT.

The V and J genes are TRBV4-1 and TRBJ2-7; D is ambiguous. This CDR3 region has 13 residues. Trimming took 3 bases from V and 4 from J, leaving 10 bases between them. CDR1 is MGHRA, CDR2 YSYEKL, per germline. The CDR3 sequence: CASSQAPVYEQYF. DNA for the CDR3: TGCGCCAGCAGCCAGGCCCCAGTTTACGAGCAGTACTTC.

This clonotype was counted many times. This chain connects TRBV15 to TRBJ2-7; D uncertain. Looked up from germline, CDR1 is LNHNV and CDR2 is YYDKDF (reference sequence). This CDR3 contains 16 residues. The germline V and J ends were trimmed by 5 bases and 1 base, with 18 bases remaining between them. CDR3 in amino acids: CATSVLAGVLSYEQYF. The DNA for the CDR3 is TGTGCCACCAGCGTTTTAGCCGGAGTTCTGTCCTACGAGCAGTACTTC. The whole variable domain, filled in from reference TRBV15 and TRBJ2-7, reads DAMVIQNPRYQVTQFGKPVTLSCSQTLNHNVMYWYQQKSSQAPKLLFHYYDKDFNNEADTPDNFQSRRPNTSFCFLDIRSPGLGDTAMYLCATSVLAGVLSYEQYFGPGTRLTVT.

This clonotype was detected many times. V and J are TRBV6-1 and TRBJ2-7; 8 bases fit TRBD1. V was clipped by 6 bases and J by 3 bases; unmatched bases: 10. This CDR3 comprises 15 residues. Germline-derived CDR1 and CDR2 are MNHNS and SASEGT. The CDR3 nucleotides read TGTGCCAGCAGCAAGGGACAGGCCGATTTCTACGAGCAGTACTTC. Protein: CASSKGQADFYEQYF.

The genes are TRBV28 and TRBJ1-1; 7 nucleotides align to TRBD1. Germline V CDR1 and CDR2: MDHEN, SYDVKM. Unmatched junction bases numbered 6, after V lost 0 bases and J lost 2 bases. The CDR3 runs 16 residues. The CDR3 DNA is TGTGCCAGCAGTTTATGGGCCGGGACAGATAACACTGAAGCTTTCTTT. The encoded protein is CASSLWAGTDNTEAFF.

On this clonotype: This could be a read error, since a much larger clone is one nucleotide away. The chain links TRBV20-1 to TRBJ2-3, with D possibly matching TRBD1 (6 bases). The germline CDR1 and CDR2 sequences are DFQATT and SNEGSKA (reference sequence). The CDR3 loop spans 14 amino acids. This CDR3 is CSARGALKTDTQCF. The CDR3 DNA reads as TGCAGTGCTAGGGGGGCCTTGAAGACAGATACGCAGTGTTTT.

At least ten counts were recorded for this clonotype. The chain's CDR3 is CASSPPGTSGYNEQFF. CDR3 coding DNA: TGTGCCAGCTCACCACCTGGGACTAGCGGGTACAATGAGCAGTTCTTC. The chain employs TRBV18 and TRBJ2-1, with 12 bases that match TRBD2. The CDR3 loop spans 16 amino acids. V gave up 0 bases and J gave up 4 bases; unmatched junction bases: 1. Per the germline V gene, CDR1 is KGHSH and CDR2 is LQKENI.

This clonotype occurred many times. The V gene is TRBV12-3 or TRBV12-4, the J gene TRBJ2-7; TRBD2 agrees at 9 bases. Trimming took 3 bases from V and 5 from J; bases not matched to a gene: 2. The CDR3 covers 13 residues. DNA for the CDR3: TGTGCCAGCAGTTTGACTAGCGGCCACGAGCAGTACGTC. Its translation is CASSLTSGHEQYV.

V is TRBV19 and J is TRBJ2-1; D gene ambiguous. The CDR3 is 14 amino acids. The germline V gene has CDR1 LNHDA and CDR2 SQIVND (reference sequence). Trimming pared 7 bases from V and 0 bases from J, leaving 10 bases between. The CDR3 DNA reads as TGTGCCAGTACAAAGGGTAACTCCTACAATGAGCAGTTCTTC. Its protein is CASTKGNSYNEQFF.

This clonotype was found many times. The chain couples TRBV5-1 to TRBJ2-6, with 9 bases identical to TRBD2. V shed 4 bases, J shed 0 bases, and the junction held 11 bases outside the gene matches. The V gene's germline CDR1 is SGHRS and CDR2 YFSETQ. The CDR3 totals 19 residues. The CDR3 DNA reads as TGCGCCAGCAGCCGGAGGGTAGCGGGAGAGTCCTCTGGGGCCAACGTCCTGACTTTC. It translates to CASSRRVAGESSGANVLTF.

V is TRBV7-6 and J is TRBJ2-2, with 7 bases aligning to TRBD2. Germline loops: CDR1 SGHVS, CDR2 FNYEAQ. The CDR3 is made up of 16 amino acids. The V segment lost 5 bases and the J segment 0 bases; nucleotides outside the gene matches: 6. The CDR3 region is CASSPTGGTNTGELFF. CDR3 in DNA: TGTGCCAGCAGCCCCACGGGGGGTACGAACACCGGGGAGCTGTTTTTT.

The chain uses TRBV3-1 and TRBJ2-3, with D tentatively TRBD2 (5 bases). V lost 5 bases and J lost 6, with 12 bases in between. Germline CDR1 reads LGHDT; CDR2 reads YNNKEL (reference sequence). The CDR3 spans 13 residues. In nucleotides, the CDR3 is TGTGCCAGCAGCGGCACTAGTATGGATACGCAGTATTTT. Translation: CASSGTSMDTQYF.

This clonotype was seen many times. The chain couples TRBV6-2 or TRBV6-3 to TRBJ1-1; D might be TRBD1 (5 bases). Germline values: CDR1 MNHEY, CDR2 SVGEGT. This CDR3 region has 13 residues. V shed 2 bases and J shed 7 bases, with 11 bases lying between them. CDR3 sequence: CASSYLRQSEAFF. DNA of the CDR3: TGTGCCAGCAGTTACCTTCGACAGAGTGAAGCTTTCTTT.

This clonotype was seen many times. The CDR3 DNA sequence: TGTGCCAGCAGGGCTACGGCGGGACTTTCTAATACCTACGAGCAGTACTTC. It codes for CASRATAGLSNTYEQYF. The chain uses TRBV7-9 and TRBJ2-7, with D possibly TRBD2 on 6 matching bases. Germline CDR1 is SEHNR and CDR2 is FQNEAQ (reference sequence). The V end lost 6 bases, the J end lost 2 bases, and 23 bases lay between the germline ends. This CDR3 region has 17 residues.

Regarding this clonotype: A read error may explain this, as a much larger clone is one base away. The chain employs TRBV5-5 and TRBJ2-3, with 7 bases that match TRBD1. The CDR3 has 15 amino acids. Germline CDR1 is SGHKS and CDR2 is YYEKEE (reference sequence). DNA of the CDR3: TGCGCCAGCAGCTTTCGACAGGGATCCACAGGTACGCAGTATTTT. Translating it yields CASSFRQGSTGTQYF.

V is TRBV12-3 or TRBV12-4 and J is TRBJ2-2; D is uncertain. V gave up 7 bases and J gave up 1 base, with 7 bases separating them. This CDR3 is built from 13 residues. In DNA form, the CDR3 reads TGTGCCAGCAACTCCTGGAACACCGGGGAGCTGTTTTTT. Translated: CASNSWNTGELFF.

This clonotype has just a few counts. CDR3 sequence reads: CASSLASRGRRRFDTEAFF. CDR3 in DNA: TGTGCCAGCAGCTTAGCGTCTAGGGGGCGCAGACGGTTCGACACTGAAGCTTTCTTT. This sequence joins TRBV7-2 and TRBJ1-1, with 7 bases fitting TRBD1. This CDR3 spans 19 amino acids. V was clipped by 0 bases and J by 3 bases; unmatched bases: 16. CDR1 and CDR2 (germline): SGHTA, FQGNSA. Full variable domain (rest looked up from reference TRBV7-2 and TRBJ1-1): GAGVSQSPSNKVTEKGKDVELRCDPISGHTALYWYRQSLGQGLEFLIYFQGNSAPDKSGLPSDRFSAERTGGSVSTLTIQRTQQEDSAVYLCASSLASRGRRRFDTEAFFGQGTRLTVV.

The V and J genes are TRBV10-3 and TRBJ2-1; D unclear. Germline V gene data show CDR1 as ENHRY and CDR2 as SYGVKD. V gave up 4 bases and J gave up 2 bases, with 12 bases separating them. This CDR3 comprises 15 residues. The CDR3 DNA follows: TGTGCCATCAGTGGACTCGAGAAGCCCTACAATGAGCAGTTCTTC. Amino acids: CAISGLEKPYNEQFF.

Remarks on this clonotype: Possible read error: a much larger clone is one base away. The V call is TRBV11-3, the J call TRBJ2-3; tentative D call: TRBD2 (6 bases). V was clipped by 7 bases and J by 0 bases, with 23 bases between them. Germline V gene sequence: CDR1 SGHNT, CDR2 YENEEA. There are 18 residues in the CDR3. CDR3 in amino acids: CASNPQPPGLLSTDTQYF. CDR3 in DNA: TGTGCCAGCAACCCTCAACCTCCGGGACTTCTCAGCACAGATACGCAGTATTTT.

This clonotype was observed many times. The rearrangement links TRBV6-2 or TRBV6-3 to TRBJ2-7; 11 nucleotides match TRBD2. This CDR3 comprises 15 residues. V lost 4 bases and J lost 2; bases outside the gene matches: 4. Germline V CDR1 and CDR2: MNHEY, SVGEGT. CDR3 loop: CASSSNSGGAYEQYV. CDR3 nucleotides: TGTGCCAGCAGTTCGAATAGCGGGGGGGCCTACGAGCAGTACGTC.

In its sample, this clonotype was seen many times. V gene TRBV27 combines with J gene TRBJ2-4; D possibly corresponds to TRBD1 (5 bases). V lost 6 bases, J lost 8 bases, and 14 bases lay in between. The CDR3 loop spans 13 amino acids. The germline CDR1 and CDR2 sequences are MNHEY and SMNVEV (reference sequence). The CDR3 region is CASSPTVGDIQYF. The DNA for the CDR3 is TGTGCCAGCAGCCCGACAGTTGGGGACATTCAGTACTTC.

This clonotype was detected only once. The chain is built from TRBV7-2 and TRBJ2-1, with TRBD2 matching over 16 bases. Germline V gives CDR1 SGHTA, CDR2 FQGNSA. This CDR3 contains 20 residues. The V gene end was trimmed by 3 bases and the J gene end by 0 bases; junction bases not matched to a gene: 8. The CDR3 DNA sequence: TGTGCCAGCAGCTTCCCCGGGACTAGCGGGAGGGCGAGCTCCTACAATGAGCAGTTCTTC. Its translation is CASSFPGTSGRASSYNEQFF.

This clonotype has only a few counts. This sequence joins TRBV30 and TRBJ1-1, with D unresolved. V lost 2 bases, J lost 6 bases, and 13 bases lay in between. The CDR3 loop spans 13 amino acids. Looked up from germline, CDR1 is GTSNPN and CDR2 is SVGIG (reference sequence). CDR3 bases: TGTGCCTGGAGTACCCAATTGGGCGCTGAAGCTTTCTTT. It encodes CAWSTQLGAEAFF. Together with reference TRBV30 and TRBJ1-1, the CDR3 gives the full variable domain: SQTIHQWPATLVQPVGSPLSLECTVEGTSNPNLYWYRQAAGRGLQLLFYSVGIGQISSEVPQNLSASRPQDRQFILSSKKLLLSDSGFYLCAWSTQLGAEAFFGQGTRLTVV.

This clonotype was seen a handful of times. The rearrangement links TRBV3-1 to TRBJ2-4; the D gene could be TRBD1 or TRBD2 (6 bases each). CDR1 and CDR2 (germline): LGHDT, YNNKEL (reference sequence). This CDR3 comprises 18 residues. V shed 2 bases and J shed 0 bases, with 17 bases lying between them. The CDR3 is CASSQTRGVGLAKNIQYF. Here the CDR3 DNA reads TGTGCCAGCAGCCAAACTAGGGGGGTGGGGCTAGCCAAAAACATTCAGTACTTC.

This clonotype was seen ten or more times. Here the CDR3 reads CASSDRAAKNIQYF. CDR3 in DNA: TGTGCCAGCAGTGACAGGGCGGCCAAAAACATTCAGTACTTC. The chain uses TRBV2 and TRBJ2-4, with D perhaps matching TRBD1 (5 bases). Trimming took 3 bases from V and 1 from J, leaving 7 bases between them. The CDR3 is 14 residues long. Germline lookup yields CDR1 SNHLY and CDR2 FYNNEI.

This clonotype was counted a few times. The chain employs TRBV7-9 and TRBJ2-7; 10 positions match TRBD1. V lost 5 bases to trimming and J lost 3 bases; unmatched junction nucleotides: 7. Per the germline V gene, CDR1 is SEHNR and CDR2 is FQNEAQ (reference sequence). CDR3 length equals 15 residues. The CDR3 region is CASSRQGQGSYEQYF. Here the CDR3 DNA reads TGTGCCAGCAGCCGGCAGGGACAGGGGAGCTACGAGCAGTACTTC.

This clonotype was detected many times. The chain joins TRBV7-2 to TRBJ2-3, with 14 bases lining up with TRBD2. Germline values: CDR1 SGHTA, CDR2 FQGNSA. CDR3 length: 19 amino acids. V lost 5 bases to trimming and J lost 1 base; unmatched junction nucleotides: 11. CDR3 region: CASSHFLPGLAGGTDTQYF. CDR3 sequence (DNA): TGTGCCAGCAGCCATTTTCTTCCGGGACTAGCGGGGGGCACAGATACGCAGTATTTT.